These 32 T cell receptor beta chains originate from one sample sequenced in a study of CD8 T cells in seronegative destructive rheumatoid arthritis. This table comes from immunoSEQ multiplex PCR, and its TCRdb copy is limited to in-frame clones, with some not included. The sample holds several thousand clones, 55% to 75% seen once. The specimen sequenced was CD8+ T cells from blood. The receptors come from a woman between 50 and 75 years old with seronegative destructive rheumatoid arthritis.

V gene TRBV28 combines with J gene TRBJ1-4; tentative D call: TRBD1 (5 bases). V was pared by 6 bases and J by 5 bases, with 16 bases between. CDR3 length equals 15 residues. Germline lookup yields CDR1 MDHEN and CDR2 SYDVKM. The CDR3 is CASSRAPEPNEKLFF. The CDR3 nucleotides read TGTGCCAGCAGCAGGGCCCCCGAACCGAATGAAAAACTGTTTTTT.

The V call is TRBV15, the J call TRBJ2-1, with 10 bases fitting TRBD2. The germline V gene encodes CDR1 LNHNV and CDR2 YYDKDF (reference sequence). The CDR3 loop spans 16 amino acids. V dropped 0 bases and J dropped 6; count of bases not matched to a gene: 5. DNA of the CDR3: TGTGCCACCAGCAGAGATAGGGCTAGCGGGGGCAATGAGCAGTTCTTC. This codes for CATSRDRASGGNEQFF.

The CDR3 DNA is TGCGCCAGCAGTCAAGGGACAGGGGGACCCCCTACGCAGTATTTT. Protein: CASSQGTGGPPTQYF. The gene calls are TRBV10-1 and TRBJ2-3, with 11 bases matching TRBD1. This CDR3 has 15 amino acids. The V gene end was trimmed by 5 bases and the J gene end by 8 bases; junction bases not matched to a gene: 9. Germline lookup yields CDR1 WNHNN and CDR2 SYGVQD (reference sequence).

The chain has TRBV2 and TRBJ1-2; D is undetermined. V lost 4 bases, J lost 3 bases, and 15 bases lay in between. Germline CDR1 SNHLY, CDR2 FYNNEI. The CDR3 is 15 amino acids. CDR3 protein: CASSGGRLGDYGYTF. The DNA of the CDR3 is TGTGCCAGCAGTGGAGGAAGGCTCGGGGACTATGGCTACACCTTC.

A few counts support this clone. The chain has TRBV9 and TRBJ2-7, with TRBD1 matching 8 bases. This CDR3 is 15 amino acids long. Looked up from germline, CDR1 is SGDLS and CDR2 is YYNGEE. V lost 1 base to trimming and J lost 2 bases; unmatched junction nucleotides: 5. The CDR3 loop is CASSVRDRHPYEQYF. CDR3 sequence (DNA): TGTGCCAGCAGCGTACGGGACAGGCACCCCTACGAGCAGTACTTC.

The rearrangement uses TRBV11-1 and TRBJ2-3; D is unclear. CDR1 is SGHAT, CDR2 FQDESV, per germline (reference sequence). V lost 1 base and J lost 2, with 10 bases in between. This CDR3 region has 15 residues. CDR3 sequence (DNA): TGTGCCAGCAGCTTAGAAGAAGCGTACACAGATACGCAGTATTTT. It codes for CASSLEEAYTDTQYF.

The chain has TRBV7-9 and TRBJ1-5, with a possible D match to TRBD1 (5 bases). Trimming took 1 base from V and 4 from J, leaving 8 bases between them. This CDR3 is built from 14 residues. Germline V CDR1 and CDR2: SEHNR, FQNEAQ (reference sequence). The CDR3 is CASSLGGGNQPQHF. CDR3 DNA sequence: TGTGCCAGCAGCTTAGGGGGGGGGAATCAGCCCCAGCATTTT.

The chain carries TRBV19 and TRBJ2-7; D gene uncertain. The CDR3 is 12 amino acids. Germline CDR1 is LNHDA and CDR2 is SQIVND (reference sequence). Trimming took 4 bases from V and 3 from J, leaving 7 bases between them. CDR3 coding DNA: TGTGCCAGTAGTAACGGTTACTACGAGCAGTACTTC. As protein: CASSNGYYEQYF.

The chain has TRBV9 and TRBJ1-6; D is perhaps TRBD1 (6 bases). V gave up 3 bases and J gave up 7 bases, with 14 bases separating them. Germline CDR1 and CDR2: SGDLS and YYNGEE. The CDR3 sequence is 15 residues long. The CDR3 nucleotides read TGTGCCAGCAGCGCGACCGGGACACCAAATTCACCCCTCCACTTT. The encoded protein is CASSATGTPNSPLHF.

V gene TRBV2 combines with J gene TRBJ1-3, with D hard to call. V dropped 8 bases and J dropped 4 bases, with 6 bases sitting between them. Germline V lookup: CDR1 SNHLY, CDR2 FYNNEI. There are 11 residues in the CDR3. Here the CDR3 DNA reads TGTGCCAGCGAGGGAGGAAACACCATATATTTT. As protein: CASEGGNTIYF.

J is TRBJ2-7 and V is TRBV7-9; possibly TRBD1 for D (6 bases). The CDR3 runs 14 residues. The germline V gene has CDR1 SEHNR and CDR2 FQNEAQ (reference sequence). Trimming shortened V by 5 bases and J by 2 bases, and 13 bases separated the two germline ends. CDR3 protein: CASSAEKGAYEQYF. For the CDR3, the DNA is TGTGCCAGCAGCGCCGAAAAGGGGGCCTACGAGCAGTACTTC. The full variable domain, rest sourced from reference TRBV7-9 and TRBJ2-7, is DTGVSQNPRHKITKRGQNVTFRCDPISEHNRLYWYRQTLGQGPEFLTYFQNEAQLEKSRLLSDRFSAERPKGSFSTLEIQRTEQGDSAMYLCASSAEKGAYEQYFGPGTRLTVT.

This clone was seen a handful of times. The chain uses TRBV7-9 and TRBJ1-2; D not resolved. Germline V gene data show CDR1 as SEHNR and CDR2 as FQNEAQ (reference sequence). V was pared by 3 bases and J by 5 bases, with 7 bases between. This CDR3 comprises 12 residues. The CDR3 spells CASSFNGYGYTF. The CDR3 DNA is TGTGCCAGCAGCTTTAACGGTTATGGCTACACCTTC.

The chain combines TRBV19 with TRBJ2-5, with 8 bases fitting TRBD2. The CDR3 contains 16 residues. The germline gives CDR1 LNHDA, CDR2 SQIVND (reference sequence). Trimming removed 0 bases from V and 4 bases from J; junction bases left unmatched: 7. This CDR3 is CASSIDPGGEIETQYF. The CDR3 nucleotides read TGTGCCAGTAGTATAGACCCCGGGGGGGAAATAGAGACCCAGTACTTC. Full variable domain (remainder filled in from reference TRBV19 and TRBJ2-5): DGGITQSPKYLFRKEGQNVTLSCEQNLNHDAMYWYRQDPGQGLRLIYYSQIVNDFQKGDIAEGYSVSREKKESFPLTVTSAQKNPTAFYLCASSIDPGGEIETQYFGPGTRLLVL.

The V and J genes are TRBV7-2 and TRBJ2-7, with 9 positions matching TRBD2. Trimming took 5 bases from V and 5 from J; bases not matched to a gene: 13. The CDR3 length is 16 residues. Germline V gene sequence: CDR1 SGHTA, CDR2 FQGNSA. The CDR3 DNA sequence: TGTGCCAGCAGCGAGGGGACTAGCCCGTTTCAGGACGAGCAGTACTTC. Its protein is CASSEGTSPFQDEQYF. Full variable domain (missing parts from reference TRBV7-2 and TRBJ2-7): GAGVSQSPSNKVTEKGKDVELRCDPISGHTALYWYRQSLGQGLEFLIYFQGNSAPDKSGLPSDRFSAERTGGSVSTLTIQRTQQEDSAVYLCASSEGTSPFQDEQYFGPGTRLTVT.

This clone has more than one count but fewer than ten. The genes are TRBV27 and TRBJ2-1; 8 bases map to TRBD2. V trimming: 10 bases; J trimming: 4 bases; junction bases outside the gene matches: 3. Germline CDR1 is MNHEY and CDR2 is SMNVEV (reference sequence). The CDR3 is 12 residues long. Here the CDR3 reads CATRGGYNEQFF. DNA for the CDR3: TGTGCCACCCGGGGGGGATACAATGAGCAGTTCTTC.

This clone was seen just once. The chain joins TRBV18 to TRBJ1-1; no definite D call. The CDR3 is 13 residues long. The V gene's germline CDR1 is KGHSH and CDR2 LQKENI. Trimming pared 3 bases from V and 4 bases from J, leaving 9 bases between. This CDR3 is CASSPGVTTEAFF. CDR3 DNA: TGTGCCAGCTCACCCGGGGTAACCACTGAAGCTTTCTTT.

The V call is TRBV5-6, the J call TRBJ2-5, with TRBD2 as a possible D gene (5 bases). CDR1 and CDR2 (germline): SGHDT, YYEEEE. Trimming removed 2 bases from V and 0 bases from J, with 8 bases in between. The CDR3 runs 14 residues. This chain's CDR3 is CASSFRGYQETQYF. The DNA of the CDR3 is TGTGCCAGCAGCTTTCGAGGGTACCAAGAGACCCAGTACTTC.

The chain has TRBV6-1 and TRBJ1-6; 8 bases agree with TRBD1. This CDR3 region has 13 residues. Germline CDR1 is MNHNS and CDR2 is SASEGT. Trimming at V came to 5 bases and at J to 13 bases, leaving 7 bases not matched to a gene. CDR3 DNA: TGTGCCAGCAGTTCGGGACAGGTTAGGCCCCTCCACTTT. Its protein product is CASSSGQVRPLHF.

V is TRBV7-9 and J is TRBJ2-5, with a weak D call TRBD1 (7 bases). The germline gives CDR1 SEHNR, CDR2 FQNEAQ (reference sequence). This CDR3 contains 14 residues. The V end was cut by 1 base, the J end by 8 bases, with 14 bases between. CDR3 DNA sequence: TGTGCCAGCAGCTTAGTCGTGCAGGGGGGAACCCAGTACTTC. This gives the protein CASSLVVQGGTQYF.

The rearrangement links TRBV18 to TRBJ2-7; 7 nucleotides align to TRBD1. The germline CDR1 and CDR2 sequences are KGHSH and LQKENI. This CDR3 is 15 amino acids long. Trimming removed 4 bases from V and 2 bases from J; junction bases left unmatched: 8. CDR3 protein: CASSQRQGVTYEQYF. The CDR3 bases are TGTGCCAGCTCACAAAGACAGGGAGTCACCTACGAGCAGTACTTC.

There are a few counts of this clone. This chain joins TRBV9 and TRBJ1-6, with 10 bases identical to TRBD1. The CDR3 runs to 15 residues. The J segment lost 10 bases and the V segment lost 3 bases, leaving 7 bases of the junction unmatched. CDR1 is SGDLS and CDR2 is YYNGEE in the germline V gene. The CDR3 loop reads CASSAHETGGSPLHF. CDR3 DNA: TGTGCCAGCAGCGCCCACGAGACAGGGGGCTCACCCCTCCACTTT. The full variable domain, its missing parts supplied by reference TRBV9 and TRBJ1-6, is DSGVTQTPKHLITATGQRVTLRCSPRSGDLSVYWYQQSLDQGLQFLIQYYNGEERAKGNILERFSAQQFPDLHSELNLSSLELGDSALYFCASSAHETGGSPLHFGNGTRLTVT.

The chain couples TRBV6-4 to TRBJ2-2; 15 bases are shared with TRBD2. With V trimmed by 6 bases and J by 0 bases, 14 bases remained unmatched. Germline V gives CDR1 MRHNA, CDR2 SNTAGT. This CDR3 has 21 residues. The CDR3 is CASRDLGLAGGLKPNTGELFF. The DNA for the CDR3 is TGTGCCAGCAGGGACCTAGGACTAGCGGGGGGGCTGAAACCGAACACCGGGGAGCTGTTTTTT.

This chain uses TRBV6-1 with TRBJ1-1; D remains ambiguous. The CDR3 runs to 13 residues. V shed 4 bases and J shed 3 bases, with 9 bases lying between them. Germline values: CDR1 MNHNS, CDR2 SASEGT. The CDR3 coding sequence is TGTGCCAGCAGTGGATTCGCGCACACTGAAGCTTTCTTT. Amino acids: CASSGFAHTEAFF.

V and J are TRBV4-1 and TRBJ2-1; D remains unclear. The CDR3 spans 15 residues. Germline assignment: CDR1 MGHRA and CDR2 YSYEKL. The germline V and J ends were trimmed by 1 base and 6 bases, with 13 bases remaining between them. Here the CDR3 reads CASSQASAFSNEQFF. CDR3 coding DNA: TGCGCCAGCAGCCAAGCAAGCGCGTTCTCCAATGAGCAGTTCTTC.

This clone was observed a handful of times. The rearrangement links TRBV7-9 to TRBJ2-1; a possible D gene is TRBD2 (6 bases). V lost 5 bases, J lost 10 bases, and 9 bases lay in between. Germline values: CDR1 SEHNR, CDR2 FQNEAQ (reference sequence). There are 11 residues in the CDR3. CDR3 bases: TGTGCCAGCAGCCTTACTAGCGAGCAGTTCTTC. Encoded protein: CASSLTSEQFF.

The rearrangement links TRBV6-1 to TRBJ1-5; 7 nucleotides agree with TRBD1. V gave up 5 bases and J gave up 7 bases; unmatched junction bases: 8. Looked up from germline, CDR1 is MNHNS and CDR2 is SASEGT. This CDR3 region has 14 residues. The CDR3 loop reads CASSSTGESQPQHF. CDR3 nucleotides: TGTGCCAGCAGTTCAACAGGGGAATCGCAGCCCCAGCATTTT.

Here the CDR3 reads CASSLRGSPIMAQHF. CDR3 DNA: TGTGCCAGCAGCCTCAGGGGTTCCCCAATCATGGCCCAGCATTTT. The chain recombines TRBV5-8 with TRBJ1-5, with a tentative D call TRBD1 (6 bases). CDR1 and CDR2 (germline): SGHTS, YDEGEE. The CDR3 runs to 15 residues. V was trimmed by 4 bases and J by 11 bases, leaving 22 bases between them.

The rearrangement joins TRBV9 to TRBJ2-3; tentatively, D is TRBD2 (6 bases). Per germline, CDR1 SGDLS and CDR2 YYNGEE. The length of the CDR3 is 15 residues. The germline V and J ends were trimmed by 3 bases and 0 bases, with 11 bases remaining between them. DNA for the CDR3: TGTGCCAGCAGCGGGACCGGGACTAGCACAGATACGCAGTATTTT. Encoded protein: CASSGTGTSTDTQYF.

The V and J genes are TRBV19 and TRBJ2-1, with D maybe TRBD1 (9 bases). Between the trimmed V and J ends, which lost 7 bases and 7 bases, there was a span of 26 bases. Germline V gene sequence: CDR1 LNHDA, CDR2 SQIVND (reference sequence). The CDR3 runs to 17 residues. This CDR3 is CASNPGGDRVSGNEQFF. For the CDR3, the DNA is TGTGCCAGTAATCCGGGGGGGGACAGGGTATCGGGGAATGAGCAGTTCTTC. Combining the CDR3 with reference TRBV19 and TRBJ2-1 gives the whole variable domain DGGITQSPKYLFRKEGQNVTLSCEQNLNHDAMYWYRQDPGQGLRLIYYSQIVNDFQKGDIAEGYSVSREKKESFPLTVTSAQKNPTAFYLCASNPGGDRVSGNEQFFGPGTRLTVL.

Only a few counts were recorded for this clone. The CDR3 bases are TGTGCCAGCAGTGAGTACAGGAACACTGAAGCTTTCTTT. Translated, it gives CASSEYRNTEAFF. The V call is TRBV9, the J call TRBJ1-1; D gene unclear. The CDR3 spans 13 residues. The ends were cut back, 5 bases at V and 1 base at J, with 9 bases in the middle. Germline V gene data show CDR1 as SGDLS and CDR2 as YYNGEE.

This clone was observed a few times. The rearrangement joins TRBV5-6 to TRBJ2-1; 12 nucleotides agree with TRBD1. V lost 0 bases, J lost 7 bases, and 5 bases stayed unmatched. The germline V gene encodes CDR1 SGHDT and CDR2 YYEEEE. CDR3 length: 16 residues. The CDR3 loop reads CASSLAGTGGSNEQFF. The CDR3, as DNA: TGTGCCAGCAGCTTGGCCGGGACAGGGGGCTCGAATGAGCAGTTCTTC.

This chain links TRBV5-6 with TRBJ2-7, with 9 bases identical to TRBD2. Trimming at V came to 5 bases and at J to 2 bases, leaving 5 bases not matched to a gene. The CDR3 has 14 residues. The germline CDR1 and CDR2 sequences are SGHDT and YYEEEE. In nucleotides, the CDR3 is TGTGCCAGCAGGGTAGCGGGGGTGGCCTACGAGCAGTACTTC. Encoded protein: CASRVAGVAYEQYF.